This entry describes one TCR beta chain. As yet, its antigen is unknown. The sample originates from a study of identical twins. Study-level points and caveats: The same donors were not followed; conclusions instead depended on cross-sectional statistical analysis.

Template switching introduced a universal primer site, and the cDNA bore unique molecular identifiers. TCRdb re-analysed the 5' RACE reads in MiXCR, keeping a single row per CDR3 protein. The sample holds a few hundred thousand distinct CDR3 sequences, 5.5% to 7.5% seen once. This sample also appeared in a second study, on T cells expressing NK-cell markers. That source adds: One of the eight sequenced donors was seronegative, whereas the other seven were HCMV-seropositive. In a handful of donors, these clonotypes also led the CD3+CD56-NKG2C+ fraction.

Sequencing input: CD8+ T cells sorted from blood. The sequence derives from a woman younger than 30 in good health.

CDR3 in amino acids: CASSLAGGPSYNEQFF. The CDR3, as DNA: TGTGCCAGCAGCTTGGCGGGAGGGCCGTCCTACAATGAGCAGTTCTTC. V gene TRBV7-6 combines with J gene TRBJ2-1; the match to TRBD2 covers 9 bases. The CDR3 has 16 amino acids. Germline trimming cut 3 bases from V and 1 base from J; bases unmatched to any gene: 4. Germline loops: CDR1 SGHVS, CDR2 FNYEAQ. Full variable domain (rest looked up from reference TRBV7-6 and TRBJ2-1): GAGVSQSPRYKVTKRGQDVALRCDPISGHVSLYWYRQALGQGPEFLTYFNYEAQQDKSGLPNDRFSAERPEGSISTLTIQRTEQRDSAMYRCASSLAGGPSYNEQFFGPGTRLTVL.